The 15 T cell receptor beta chains given below trace back to one sample, sequenced in a study of blood T cell repertoires in COVID-19. Some clones are missing from TCRdb's copy, which holds only in-frame ones; the method was immunoSEQ multiplex PCR. The sample has 29,000 or so clones, over 75% seen once. The sample comprised peripheral blood. Receptors originate from a man aged 55 to 70 with acute or convalescent COVID-19.

This clone was counted between two and nine times. The V gene is TRBV7-9, the J gene TRBJ2-7, with TRBD2 as a possible D gene (6 bases). Germline CDR1 reads SEHNR; CDR2 reads FQNEAQ (reference sequence). This CDR3 is 16 amino acids long. The ends were cut back, 2 bases at V and 5 bases at J, with 19 bases in the middle. The CDR3 loop is CASSLRAGLKADEQYF. CDR3 nucleotides: TGTGCCAGCAGCTTACGAGCGGGTTTAAAAGCCGACGAGCAGTACTTC.

The chain has TRBV12-3 or TRBV12-4 and TRBJ2-7; D not certain. The CDR3 covers 12 residues. Trimming shortened V by 8 bases and J by 0 bases, and 8 bases separated the two germline ends. The CDR3 reads CASSWSSYEQYF. The DNA of the CDR3 is TGTGCCAGCTCTTGGAGCTCCTACGAGCAGTACTTC.

Here the CDR3 DNA reads TGTGCCAGCAGCCCCCACAACACAGATACGCAGTATTTT. It specifies CASSPHNTDTQYF. This rearrangement joins TRBV3-1 (or the pseudogene TRBV3-2) to TRBJ2-3, with unresolved D. This CDR3 contains 13 residues. CDR1 and CDR2 (germline): LGHDT, YNNKEL (reference sequence). The ends were cut back, 4 bases at V and 2 bases at J, with 7 bases in the middle.

CDR3 amino acids: CASSFRGARFEAFF. For the CDR3, the DNA is TGTGCCAGCAGCTTCCGGGGGGCCAGATTTGAAGCTTTCTTT. The chain combines TRBV5-4 with TRBJ1-1; the D gene is possibly TRBD1 (6 bases). The germline V gene encodes CDR1 SGHNT and CDR2 YYREEE (reference sequence). This CDR3 comprises 14 residues. The V end lost 2 bases, the J end lost 7 bases, and 15 bases lay between the germline ends.

The rearrangement uses TRBV20-1 and TRBJ1-1; D is perhaps TRBD1 (5 bases). CDR3 size: 11 residues. The germline gives CDR1 DFQATT, CDR2 SNEGSKA (reference sequence). V was cut by 6 bases and J by 7 bases, with 12 bases left in between. For the CDR3, the DNA is TGCAGTGCCGGGGGTGACCGTGAAGCTTTCTTT. Amino acids: CSAGGDREAFF.

The CDR3 region has the DNA TGTGCCAGCAGTTACGGGGGGGGAACCTCTGGAAACACCATATATTTT. It specifies CASSYGGGTSGNTIYF. The gene calls are TRBV6-5 and TRBJ1-3; a weak D match, TRBD1 (5 bases). This CDR3 spans 16 amino acids. Deletions cut 2 bases from V and 0 bases from J, with 11 bases between. The germline gives CDR1 MNHEY, CDR2 SVGAGI.

V and J are TRBV9 and TRBJ2-1; tentatively, D is TRBD2 (6 bases). V lost 7 bases and J lost 5, with 7 bases in between. Germline V lookup: CDR1 SGDLS, CDR2 YYNGEE. The CDR3 consists of 11 residues. This chain's CDR3 is CASGLNNEQFF. In DNA, the CDR3 is TGTGCCAGCGGACTAAACAATGAGCAGTTCTTC.

This chain uses TRBV10-3 with TRBJ2-5, with 7 bases aligning to TRBD2. The trim removed 8 bases at V and 7 bases at J, leaving 16 bases unmatched. Germline lookup yields CDR1 ENHRY and CDR2 SYGVKD. This CDR3 contains 15 residues. The CDR3 DNA reads TGTGCCATCTCGGACAAAGGACTAGATGGGGGGACCCAGTACTTC. Encoded protein: CAISDKGLDGGTQYF.

The rearrangement joins TRBV25-1 to TRBJ1-1; D may be TRBD1 (5 bases). The V gene's germline CDR1 is MGHDK and CDR2 SYGVNS. The CDR3 loop spans 14 amino acids. V lost 6 bases to trimming and J lost 4 bases, with 15 bases between them. CDR3 region: CASRPGTRGTEAFF. For the CDR3, the DNA is TGTGCCAGCAGACCCGGGACTCGGGGCACTGAAGCTTTCTTT. Looking up the rest from reference TRBV25-1 and TRBJ1-1 gives the full variable domain: EADIYQTPRYLVIGTGKKITLECSQTMGHDKMYWYQQDPGMELHLIHYSYGVNSTEKGDLSSESTVSRIRTEHFPLTLESARPSHTSQYLCASRPGTRGTEAFFGQGTRLTVV.

V is TRBV18 and J is TRBJ1-2; a weak D match, TRBD1 (5 bases). Trimming removed 2 bases at V and 4 bases at J, with 14 bases between. The CDR3 is 15 residues long. From germline, CDR1 is KGHSH and CDR2 LQKENI. CDR3 protein: CASSPTLTARYGYTF. DNA of the CDR3: TGTGCCAGCTCACCAACTTTGACAGCCCGCTATGGCTACACCTTC.

This sequence joins TRBV3-1 (or the pseudogene TRBV3-2) and TRBJ1-1, with 11 nucleotides matching TRBD1. The V segment lost 4 bases and the J segment 2 bases; nucleotides outside the gene matches: 3. From germline, CDR1 is LGHDT and CDR2 YNNKEL (reference sequence). CDR3 length: 15 residues. CDR3 protein: CASSPGTGGNTEAFF. The CDR3 DNA sequence: TGTGCCAGCAGCCCCGGGACAGGGGGTAACACTGAAGCTTTCTTT.

This sequence joins TRBV19 and TRBJ1-2, with D possibly being TRBD1 (5 bases). Per germline, CDR1 LNHDA and CDR2 SQIVND (reference sequence). The V and J ends lost 7 bases and 0 bases respectively, with 18 bases between them. The length of the CDR3 is 16 residues. CDR3 DNA: TGTGCCAGTACCGGGCCCCCGGACACTGCTAACTATGGCTACACCTTC. Protein product: CASTGPPDTANYGYTF.

The chain combines TRBV5-6 with TRBJ1-2, with D unclear. Germline-derived CDR1 and CDR2 are SGHDT and YYEEEE. The V and J ends lost 1 base and 2 bases respectively, with 9 bases between them. The CDR3 is 14 residues long. CDR3 DNA: TGTGCCAGCAGCTTGTACCTACAGAACTATGGCTACACCTTC. It translates to CASSLYLQNYGYTF.

Turning to this clone: At one of its ends the junction is not consistent with the germline gene, which may arise from a read error. The chain combines TRBV7-7 with TRBJ2-5; 15 bases agree with TRBD2. Germline CDR1 SSHAT, CDR2 FNYEAQ (reference sequence). CDR3 length: 18 amino acids. The CDR3 protein is CASSLEVGLAGGQETQYF. The CDR3 DNA reads as TGTGCTAGCAGCTTAGAGGTGGGACTAGCGGGAGGACAAGAGACCCAGTACTTC.

J is TRBJ1-2 and V is TRBV3-1 (or the pseudogene TRBV3-2); D unclear. Between the trimmed V and J ends, which lost 1 base and 9 bases, there was a span of 15 bases. CDR3 size: 14 residues. Looked up from germline, CDR1 is LGHDT and CDR2 is YNNKEL (reference sequence). CDR3 residues: CASSQGADSLRYTF. Here the CDR3 DNA reads TGTGCCAGCAGCCAAGGCGCCGATAGTCTCCGCTACACCTTC.